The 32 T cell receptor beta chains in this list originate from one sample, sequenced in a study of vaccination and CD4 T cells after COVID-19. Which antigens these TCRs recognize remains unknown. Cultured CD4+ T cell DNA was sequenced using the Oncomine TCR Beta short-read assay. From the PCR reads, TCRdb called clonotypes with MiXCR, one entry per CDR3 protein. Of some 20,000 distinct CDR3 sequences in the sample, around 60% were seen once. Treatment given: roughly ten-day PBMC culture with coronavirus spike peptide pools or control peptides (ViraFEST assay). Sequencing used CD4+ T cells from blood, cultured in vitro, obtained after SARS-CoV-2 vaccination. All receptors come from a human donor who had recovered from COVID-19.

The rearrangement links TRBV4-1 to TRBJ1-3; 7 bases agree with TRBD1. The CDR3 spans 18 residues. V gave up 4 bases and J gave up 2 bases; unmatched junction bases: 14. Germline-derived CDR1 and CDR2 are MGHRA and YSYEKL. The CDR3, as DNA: TGCGCCAGCAGCCTCAGGGGGAACGATTGGGGAACTGGAAACACCATATATTTT. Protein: CASSLRGNDWGTGNTIYF.

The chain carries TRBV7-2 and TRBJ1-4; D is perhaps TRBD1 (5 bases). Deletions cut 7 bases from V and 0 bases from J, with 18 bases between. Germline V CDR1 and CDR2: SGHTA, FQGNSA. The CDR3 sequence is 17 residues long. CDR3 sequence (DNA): TGTGCCAGCAACCTCATTAGCGGGGGGGCAACTAATGAAAAACTGTTTTTT. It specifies CASNLISGGATNEKLFF.

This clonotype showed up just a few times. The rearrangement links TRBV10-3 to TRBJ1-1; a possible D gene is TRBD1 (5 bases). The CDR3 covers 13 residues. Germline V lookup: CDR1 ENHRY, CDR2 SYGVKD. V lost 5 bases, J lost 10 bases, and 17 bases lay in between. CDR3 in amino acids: CAISWDDQTGAFF. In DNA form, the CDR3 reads TGTGCCATCAGTTGGGACGACCAGACGGGAGCTTTCTTT.

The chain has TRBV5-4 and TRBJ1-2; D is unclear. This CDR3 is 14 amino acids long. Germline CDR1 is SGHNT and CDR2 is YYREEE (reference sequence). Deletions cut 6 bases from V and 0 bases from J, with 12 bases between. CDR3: CASTRGSANYGYTF. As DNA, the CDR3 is TGTGCCAGCACGCGCGGATCAGCTAACTATGGCTACACCTTC.

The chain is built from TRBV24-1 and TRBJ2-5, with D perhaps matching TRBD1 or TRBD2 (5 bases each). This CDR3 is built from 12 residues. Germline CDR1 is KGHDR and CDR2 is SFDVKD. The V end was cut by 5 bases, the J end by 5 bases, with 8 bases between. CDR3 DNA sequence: TGTGCCACCAGTGCAGGGACGGAGACCCAGTACTTC. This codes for CATSAGTETQYF.

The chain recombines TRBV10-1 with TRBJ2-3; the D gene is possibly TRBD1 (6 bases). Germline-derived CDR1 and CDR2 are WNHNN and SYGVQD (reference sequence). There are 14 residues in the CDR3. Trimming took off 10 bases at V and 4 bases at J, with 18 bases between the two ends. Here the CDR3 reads CAITQGGGADTQYF. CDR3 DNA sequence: TGCGCCATTACACAGGGTGGGGGCGCAGATACGCAGTATTTT.

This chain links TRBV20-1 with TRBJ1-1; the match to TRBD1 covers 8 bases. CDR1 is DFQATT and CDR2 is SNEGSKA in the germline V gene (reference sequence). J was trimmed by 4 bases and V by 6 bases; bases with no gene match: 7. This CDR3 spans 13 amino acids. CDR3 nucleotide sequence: TGCAGTGCCCCGGACAGGGTGGCCACTGAAGCTTTCTTT. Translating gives CSAPDRVATEAFF.

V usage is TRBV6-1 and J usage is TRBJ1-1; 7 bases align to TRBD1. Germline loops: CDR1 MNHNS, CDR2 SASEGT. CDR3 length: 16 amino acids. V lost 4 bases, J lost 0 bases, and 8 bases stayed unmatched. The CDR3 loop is CASSGSGQNMNTEAFF. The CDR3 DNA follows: TGTGCCAGCAGTGGCTCGGGACAGAACATGAACACTGAAGCTTTCTTT.

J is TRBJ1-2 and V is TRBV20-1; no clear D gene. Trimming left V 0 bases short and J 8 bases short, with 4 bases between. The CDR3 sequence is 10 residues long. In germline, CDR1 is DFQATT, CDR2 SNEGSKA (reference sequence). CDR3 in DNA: TGCAGTGCTAGAGAGCGGGGCTACACCTTC. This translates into CSARERGYTF.

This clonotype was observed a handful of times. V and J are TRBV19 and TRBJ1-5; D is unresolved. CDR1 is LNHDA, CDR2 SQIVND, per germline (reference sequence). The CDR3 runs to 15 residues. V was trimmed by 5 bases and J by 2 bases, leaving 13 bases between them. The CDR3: CASSLQTLGNQPQHF. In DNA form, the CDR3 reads TGTGCCAGTAGTCTCCAGACCCTGGGCAATCAGCCCCAGCATTTT.

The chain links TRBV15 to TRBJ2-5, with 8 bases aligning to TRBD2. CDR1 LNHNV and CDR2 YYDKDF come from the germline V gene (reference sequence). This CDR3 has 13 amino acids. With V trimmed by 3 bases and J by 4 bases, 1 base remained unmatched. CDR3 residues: CATSSGLAETQYF. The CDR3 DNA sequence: TGTGCCACCAGCAGTGGACTAGCAGAGACCCAGTACTTC. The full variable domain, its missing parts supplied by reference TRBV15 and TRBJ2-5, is DAMVIQNPRYQVTQFGKPVTLSCSQTLNHNVMYWYQQKSSQAPKLLFHYYDKDFNNEADTPDNFQSRRPNTSFCFLDIRSPGLGDTAMYLCATSSGLAETQYFGPGTRLLVL.

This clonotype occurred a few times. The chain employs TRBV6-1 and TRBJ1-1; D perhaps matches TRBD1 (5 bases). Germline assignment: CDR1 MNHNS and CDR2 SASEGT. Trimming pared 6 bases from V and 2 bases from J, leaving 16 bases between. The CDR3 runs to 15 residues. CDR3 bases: TGTGCCAGCAGGGTAACGATACAGGCAAACACTGAAGCTTTCTTT. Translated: CASRVTIQANTEAFF.

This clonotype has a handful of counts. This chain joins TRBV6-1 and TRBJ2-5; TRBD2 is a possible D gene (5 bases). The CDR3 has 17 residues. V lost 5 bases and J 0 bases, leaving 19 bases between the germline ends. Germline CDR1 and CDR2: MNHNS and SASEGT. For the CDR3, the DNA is TGTGCCAGCAGTACCCCCCCAAACCGAGGGTACCAAGAGACCCAGTACTTC. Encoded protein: CASSTPPNRGYQETQYF.

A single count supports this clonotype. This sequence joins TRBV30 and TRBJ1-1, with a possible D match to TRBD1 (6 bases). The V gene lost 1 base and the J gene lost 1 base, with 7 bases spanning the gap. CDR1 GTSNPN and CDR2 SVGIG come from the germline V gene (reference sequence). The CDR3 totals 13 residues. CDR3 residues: CAWSADRNTEAFF. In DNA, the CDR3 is TGTGCCTGGAGTGCGGACAGGAACACTGAAGCTTTCTTT. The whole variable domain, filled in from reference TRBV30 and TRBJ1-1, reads SQTIHQWPATLVQPVGSPLSLECTVEGTSNPNLYWYRQAAGRGLQLLFYSVGIGQISSEVPQNLSASRPQDRQFILSSKKLLLSDSGFYLCAWSADRNTEAFFGQGTRLTVV.

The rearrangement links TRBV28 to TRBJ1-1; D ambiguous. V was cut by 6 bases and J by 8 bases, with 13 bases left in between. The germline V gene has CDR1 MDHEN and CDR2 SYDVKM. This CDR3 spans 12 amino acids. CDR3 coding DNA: TGTGCCAGCAGCCCAGATCGCGCAGAAGCTTTCTTT. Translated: CASSPDRAEAFF.

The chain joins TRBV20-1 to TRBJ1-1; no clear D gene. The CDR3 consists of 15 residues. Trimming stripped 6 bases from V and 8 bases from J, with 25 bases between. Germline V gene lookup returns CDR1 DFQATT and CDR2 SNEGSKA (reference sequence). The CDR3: CSAQRRATTPTEAFF. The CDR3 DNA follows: TGCAGTGCCCAGAGAAGGGCGACAACCCCCACGGAAGCTTTCTTT.

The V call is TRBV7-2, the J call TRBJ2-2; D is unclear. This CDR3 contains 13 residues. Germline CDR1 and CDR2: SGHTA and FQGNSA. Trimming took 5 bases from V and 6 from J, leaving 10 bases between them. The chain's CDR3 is CASSAGLAGELFF. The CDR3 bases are TGTGCCAGCAGCGCCGGATTAGCCGGGGAGCTGTTTTTT.

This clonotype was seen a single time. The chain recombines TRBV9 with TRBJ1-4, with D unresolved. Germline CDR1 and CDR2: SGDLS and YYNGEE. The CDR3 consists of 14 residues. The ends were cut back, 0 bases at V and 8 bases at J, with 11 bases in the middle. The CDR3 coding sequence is TGTGCCAGCAGCGTAGACCAAATAGGGGAAAAACTGTTTTTT. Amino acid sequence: CASSVDQIGEKLFF.

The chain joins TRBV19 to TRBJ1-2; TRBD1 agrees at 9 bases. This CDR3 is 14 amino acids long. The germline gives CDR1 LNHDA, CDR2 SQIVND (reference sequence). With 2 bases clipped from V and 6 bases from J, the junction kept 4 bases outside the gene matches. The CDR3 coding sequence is TGTGCCAGTAGTATACCTGGGACAGGGCATGGCTACACCTTC. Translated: CASSIPGTGHGYTF.

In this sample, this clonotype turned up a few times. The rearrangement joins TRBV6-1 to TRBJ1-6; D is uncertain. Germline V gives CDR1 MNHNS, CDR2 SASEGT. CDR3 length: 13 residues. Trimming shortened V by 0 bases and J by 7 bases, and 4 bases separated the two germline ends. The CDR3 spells CASSEAVNSPLHF. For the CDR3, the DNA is TGTGCCAGCAGTGAAGCGGTCAATTCACCCCTCCACTTT.

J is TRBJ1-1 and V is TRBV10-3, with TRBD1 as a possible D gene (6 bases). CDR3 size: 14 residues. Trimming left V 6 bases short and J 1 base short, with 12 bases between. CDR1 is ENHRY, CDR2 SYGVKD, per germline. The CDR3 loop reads CAISPGQPNTEAFF. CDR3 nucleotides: TGTGCCATCAGCCCGGGACAACCGAACACTGAAGCTTTCTTT.

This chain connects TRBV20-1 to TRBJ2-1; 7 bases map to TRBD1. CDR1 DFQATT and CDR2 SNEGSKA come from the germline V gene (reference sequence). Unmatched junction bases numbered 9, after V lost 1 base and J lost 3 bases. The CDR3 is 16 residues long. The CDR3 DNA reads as TGCAGTGCTAGAGTAGGATCGGACAGGTTCTACAATGAGCAGTTCTTC. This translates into CSARVGSDRFYNEQFF.

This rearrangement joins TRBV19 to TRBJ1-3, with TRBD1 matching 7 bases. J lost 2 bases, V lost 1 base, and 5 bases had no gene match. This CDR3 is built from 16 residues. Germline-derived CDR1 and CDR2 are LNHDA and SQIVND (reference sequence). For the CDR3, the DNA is TGTGCCAGTAGTATAGGAGGGACAGCGACTGGAAACACCATATATTTT. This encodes CASSIGGTATGNTIYF.

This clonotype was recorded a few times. The CDR3 region has the DNA TGTGCCAGCAGCCACCGAGAGACCCAGTACTTC. As protein: CASSHRETQYF. The genes are TRBV6-2 or TRBV6-3 and TRBJ2-5; D is undetermined. The CDR3 is made up of 11 amino acids. CDR1 MNHEY and CDR2 SVGEGT come from the germline V gene. V was cut by 6 bases and J by 4 bases, with 6 bases left in between.

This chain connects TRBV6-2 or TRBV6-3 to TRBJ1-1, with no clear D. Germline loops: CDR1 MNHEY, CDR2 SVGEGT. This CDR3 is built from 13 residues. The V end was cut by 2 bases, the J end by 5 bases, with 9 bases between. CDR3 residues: CASSYMIGTEAFF. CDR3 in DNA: TGTGCCAGCAGTTACATGATTGGGACTGAAGCTTTCTTT.

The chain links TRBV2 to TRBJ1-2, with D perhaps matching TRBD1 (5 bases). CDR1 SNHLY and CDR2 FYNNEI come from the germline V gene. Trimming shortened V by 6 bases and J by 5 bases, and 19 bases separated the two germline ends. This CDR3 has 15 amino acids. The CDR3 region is CASRNYRNRTYGYTF. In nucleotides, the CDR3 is TGTGCCAGCAGAAACTACCGGAATAGGACATATGGCTACACCTTC. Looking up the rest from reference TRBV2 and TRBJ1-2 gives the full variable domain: EPEVTQTPSHQVTQMGQEVILRCVPISNHLYFYWYRQILGQKVEFLVSFYNNEISEKSEIFDDQFSVERPDGSNFTLKIRSTKLEDSAMYFCASRNYRNRTYGYTFGSGTRLTVV.

The CDR3 here is CASSLLTGNTGELFF. DNA for the CDR3: TGTGCCAGCAGCTTACTAACAGGGAACACCGGGGAGCTGTTTTTT. The V call is TRBV11-2, the J call TRBJ2-2; weak D call: TRBD1 (5 bases). Germline V gene data show CDR1 as SGHAT and CDR2 as FQNNGV. This CDR3 contains 15 residues. Trimming pared 2 bases from V and 1 base from J, leaving 8 bases between.

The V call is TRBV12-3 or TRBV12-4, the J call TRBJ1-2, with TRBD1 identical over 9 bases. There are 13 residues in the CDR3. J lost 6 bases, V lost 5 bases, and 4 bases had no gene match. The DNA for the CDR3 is TGTGCCAGCAGTCCCCGGGACAGGGATGGCTACACCTTC. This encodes CASSPRDRDGYTF.

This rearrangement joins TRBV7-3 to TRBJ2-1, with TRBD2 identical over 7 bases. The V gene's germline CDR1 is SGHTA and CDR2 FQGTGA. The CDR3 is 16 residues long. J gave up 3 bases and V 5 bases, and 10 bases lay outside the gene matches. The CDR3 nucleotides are TGTGCCAGCAGCACCGGGGCTAGCGGATACTACAATGAGCAGTTCTTC. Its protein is CASSTGASGYYNEQFF.

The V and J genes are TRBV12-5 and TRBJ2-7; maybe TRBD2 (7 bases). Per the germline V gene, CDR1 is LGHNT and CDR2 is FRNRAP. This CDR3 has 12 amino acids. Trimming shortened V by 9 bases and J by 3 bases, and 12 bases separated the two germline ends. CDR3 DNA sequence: TGTGCTAGCTCGGGGGGCCGCTACGAGCAGTACTTC. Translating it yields CASSGGRYEQYF.

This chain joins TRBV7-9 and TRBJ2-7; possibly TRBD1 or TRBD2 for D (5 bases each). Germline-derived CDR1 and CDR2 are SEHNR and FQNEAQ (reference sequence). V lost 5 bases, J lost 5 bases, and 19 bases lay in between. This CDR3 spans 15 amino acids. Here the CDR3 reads CASSPPGPLPNEQYF. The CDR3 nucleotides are TGTGCCAGCAGCCCCCCGGGGCCCCTCCCCAACGAGCAGTACTTC.

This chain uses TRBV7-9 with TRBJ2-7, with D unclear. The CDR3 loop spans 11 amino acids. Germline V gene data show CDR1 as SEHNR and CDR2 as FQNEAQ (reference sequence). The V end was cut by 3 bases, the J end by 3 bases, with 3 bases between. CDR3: CASSFHYEQYF. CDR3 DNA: TGTGCCAGCAGCTTTCACTACGAGCAGTACTTC.